One T cell receptor (beta chain) is described in this entry. The entry originates in a study of blood T cells in healthy people across ages. The CDR3 has 15 amino acids. Germline V gives CDR1 LGHNA, CDR2 YSLEER. V was cut by 3 bases and J by 3 bases, with 11 bases left in between. Each individual donor underwent a draw of about 9.1 milliliters of peripheral blood. A second roughly 6 to 12 cycle PCR used barcoded and J-beta primers. MiXCR, run by TCRdb on the 5' RACE reads, gives a single entry per CDR3 protein. The sample holds fewer than 800,000 distinct CDR3 sequences, about 25% seen once. These sequences were also reported in another study, on T cells of mothers and their children. That paper adds: Second-PCR amplification with M1S added sample barcodes and 2-4 random nucleotides. Researchers report slightly higher, though non-significant, overlap in related mother-child pairs than in unrelated pairs.

Material: blood. The chain is built from TRBV4-3 and TRBJ1-4; a possible D gene is TRBD1 (6 bases). This TCR was sampled from a boy aged 5-17 years in good health. For the CDR3, the DNA is TGCGCCAGCAGCCAGGACACAGGGTCTAATGAAAAACTGTTTTTT. Translation gives CASSQDTGSNEKLFF.